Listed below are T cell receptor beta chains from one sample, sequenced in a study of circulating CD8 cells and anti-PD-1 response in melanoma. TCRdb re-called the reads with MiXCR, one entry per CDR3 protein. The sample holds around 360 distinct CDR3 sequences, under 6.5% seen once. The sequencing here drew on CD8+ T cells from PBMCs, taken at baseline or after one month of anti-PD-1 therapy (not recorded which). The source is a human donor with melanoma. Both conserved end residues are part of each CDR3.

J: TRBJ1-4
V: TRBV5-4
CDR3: CASSLKQGRGTNEKLFF

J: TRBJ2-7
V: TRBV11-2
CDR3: CASSLGQLYEQYF

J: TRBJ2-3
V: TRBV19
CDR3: CASSFLTSGSDTQYF

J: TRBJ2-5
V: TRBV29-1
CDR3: CSVEGGQGGETQYF

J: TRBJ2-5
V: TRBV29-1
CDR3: CSVHREEETQYF

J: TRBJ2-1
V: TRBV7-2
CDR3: CASSFPGWNEQFF

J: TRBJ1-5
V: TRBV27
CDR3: CASRAGNQPQHF

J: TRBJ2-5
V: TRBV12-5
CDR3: CARGRDRGVRETQYF

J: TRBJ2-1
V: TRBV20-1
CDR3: CSAWTRRAEDEQFF

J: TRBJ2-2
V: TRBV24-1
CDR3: CATRRAANTGELFF

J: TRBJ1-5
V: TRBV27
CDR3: CASSHRDSNQPQHF

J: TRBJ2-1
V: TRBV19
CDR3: CASSTGQTYNEQFF

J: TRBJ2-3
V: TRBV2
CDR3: CASSVGSGATDTQYF

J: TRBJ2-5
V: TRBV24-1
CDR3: CATSDPTGVKETQYF

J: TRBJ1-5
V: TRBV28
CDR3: CASSFPGQGNQPQHF

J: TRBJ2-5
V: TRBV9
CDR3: CASSVVGTPTETQYF

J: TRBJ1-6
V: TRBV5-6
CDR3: CASSLGSSYNSPLHF

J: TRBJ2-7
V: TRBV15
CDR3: CATSRADSQTYEQYF

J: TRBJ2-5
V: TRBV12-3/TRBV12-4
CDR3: CASSPSLHKETQYF

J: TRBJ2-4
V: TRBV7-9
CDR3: CASSGAGGDENIQYF

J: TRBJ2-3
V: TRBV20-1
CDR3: CSARDSTSGAAGDTQYF

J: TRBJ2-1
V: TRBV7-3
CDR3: CASSLTGTDEQFF

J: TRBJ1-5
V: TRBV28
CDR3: CASTQSGYSNQPQHF

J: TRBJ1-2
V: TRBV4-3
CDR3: CASSPSRSPRYGYTF

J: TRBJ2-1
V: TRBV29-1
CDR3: CSVLATTYNEQFF

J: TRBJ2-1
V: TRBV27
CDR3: CASSLSGREQFF

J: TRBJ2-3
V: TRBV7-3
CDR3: CASSPSRGRTDTQYF

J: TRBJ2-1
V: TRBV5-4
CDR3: CASSPPGSGTANSPLHF

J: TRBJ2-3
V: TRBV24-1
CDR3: CATSDPPTSGFSTDTQYF

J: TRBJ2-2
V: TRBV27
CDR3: CASSTLAGVGTGELFF

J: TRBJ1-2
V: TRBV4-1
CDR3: CASSQGDGAAGYTF

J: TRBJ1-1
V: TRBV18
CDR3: CASSPGETGRNTEAFF

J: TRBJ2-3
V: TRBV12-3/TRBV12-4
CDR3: CASSFARTDTQYF

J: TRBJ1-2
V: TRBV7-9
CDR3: CASSSPGQENYGYTF

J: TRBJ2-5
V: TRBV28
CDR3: CASSFARAEKETQYF